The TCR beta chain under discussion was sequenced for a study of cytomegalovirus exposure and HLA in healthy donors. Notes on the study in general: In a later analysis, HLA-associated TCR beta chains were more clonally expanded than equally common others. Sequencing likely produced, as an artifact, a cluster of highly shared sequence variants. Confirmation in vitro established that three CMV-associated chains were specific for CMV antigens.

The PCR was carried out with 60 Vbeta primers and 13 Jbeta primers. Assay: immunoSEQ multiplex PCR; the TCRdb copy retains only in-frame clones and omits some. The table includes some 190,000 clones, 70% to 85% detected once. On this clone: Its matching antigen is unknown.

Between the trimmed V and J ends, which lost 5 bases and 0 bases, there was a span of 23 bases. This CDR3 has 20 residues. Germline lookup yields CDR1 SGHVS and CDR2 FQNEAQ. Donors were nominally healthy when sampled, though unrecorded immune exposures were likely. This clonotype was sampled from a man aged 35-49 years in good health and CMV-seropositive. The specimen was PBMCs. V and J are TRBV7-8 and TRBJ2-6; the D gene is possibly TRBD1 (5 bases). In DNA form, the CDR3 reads TGTGCCAGCAGCCTCTTTCGTAGGGCAGGGATAAGCTCTGGGGCCAACGTCCTGACTTTC. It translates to CASSLFRRAGISSGANVLTF.